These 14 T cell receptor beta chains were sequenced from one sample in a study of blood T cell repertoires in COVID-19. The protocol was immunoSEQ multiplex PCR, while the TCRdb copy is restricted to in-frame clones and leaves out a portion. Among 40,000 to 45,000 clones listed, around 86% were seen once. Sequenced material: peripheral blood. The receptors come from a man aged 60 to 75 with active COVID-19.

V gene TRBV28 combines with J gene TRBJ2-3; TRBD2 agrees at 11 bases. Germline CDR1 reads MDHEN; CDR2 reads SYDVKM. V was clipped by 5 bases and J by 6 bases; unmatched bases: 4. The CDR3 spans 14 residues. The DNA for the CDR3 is TGTGCCAGCAGTATCAGGACTAGCGGGGATACGCAGTATTTT. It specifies CASSIRTSGDTQYF.

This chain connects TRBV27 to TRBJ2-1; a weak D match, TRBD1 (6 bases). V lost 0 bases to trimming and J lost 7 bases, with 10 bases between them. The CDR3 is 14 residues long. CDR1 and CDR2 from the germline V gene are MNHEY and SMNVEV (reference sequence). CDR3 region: CASSLSTGRNEQFF. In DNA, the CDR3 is TGTGCCAGCAGTTTATCTACAGGGCGGAATGAGCAGTTCTTC.

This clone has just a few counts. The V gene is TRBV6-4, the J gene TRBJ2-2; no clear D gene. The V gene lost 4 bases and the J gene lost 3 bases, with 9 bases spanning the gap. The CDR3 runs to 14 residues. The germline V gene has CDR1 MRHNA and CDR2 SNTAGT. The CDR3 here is CASSVETHTGELFF. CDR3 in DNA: TGTGCCAGCAGTGTGGAGACGCACACCGGGGAGCTGTTTTTT.

The CDR3 sequence: CAQDRSNSPLHF. For the CDR3, the DNA is TGCGCCCAGGACAGGTCTAATTCACCCCTCCACTTT. The chain has TRBV23-1 and TRBJ1-6; 7 positions agree with TRBD1. TRBV23-1 is annotated as an ORF whose role is uncertain. With V trimmed by 11 bases and J by 6 bases, 4 bases remained unmatched. CDR3 length: 12 residues.

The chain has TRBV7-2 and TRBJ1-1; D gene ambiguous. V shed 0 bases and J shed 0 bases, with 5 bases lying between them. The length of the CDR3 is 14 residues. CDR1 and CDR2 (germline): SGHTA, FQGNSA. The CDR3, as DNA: TGTGCCAGCAGCTTAGCCGGGGTGAACACTGAAGCTTTCTTT. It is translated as CASSLAGVNTEAFF.

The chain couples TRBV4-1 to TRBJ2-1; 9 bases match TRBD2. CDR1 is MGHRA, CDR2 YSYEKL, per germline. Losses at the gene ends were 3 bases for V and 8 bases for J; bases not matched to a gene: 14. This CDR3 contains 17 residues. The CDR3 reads CASSQGREGPLRHEQFF. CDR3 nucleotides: TGCGCCAGCAGCCAGGGGCGGGAGGGCCCACTTAGGCATGAGCAGTTCTTC.

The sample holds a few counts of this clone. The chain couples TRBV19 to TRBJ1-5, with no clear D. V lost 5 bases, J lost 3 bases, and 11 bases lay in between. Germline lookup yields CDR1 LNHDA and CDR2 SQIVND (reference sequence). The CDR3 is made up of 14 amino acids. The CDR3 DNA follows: TGTGCCAGTAGTGTGGACGGACTCAATCAGCCCCAGCATTTT. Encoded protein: CASSVDGLNQPQHF.

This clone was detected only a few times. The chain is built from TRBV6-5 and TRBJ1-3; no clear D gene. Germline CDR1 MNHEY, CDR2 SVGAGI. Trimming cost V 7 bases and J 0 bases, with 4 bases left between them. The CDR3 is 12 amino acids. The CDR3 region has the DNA TGTGCCAGCATCTCCTCTGGAAACACCATATATTTT. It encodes CASISSGNTIYF.

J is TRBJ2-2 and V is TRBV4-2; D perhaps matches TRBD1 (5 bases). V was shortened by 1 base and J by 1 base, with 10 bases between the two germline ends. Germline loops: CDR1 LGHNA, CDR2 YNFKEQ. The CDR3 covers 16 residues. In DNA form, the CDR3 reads TGTGCCAGCAGCCAAGGGAAGGACATGAACACCGGGGAGCTGTTTTTT. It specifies CASSQGKDMNTGELFF.

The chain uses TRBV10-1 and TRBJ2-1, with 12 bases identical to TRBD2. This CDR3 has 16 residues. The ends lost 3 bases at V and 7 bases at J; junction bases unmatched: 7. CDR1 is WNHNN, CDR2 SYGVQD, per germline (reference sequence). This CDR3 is CASSDRLAGVGNEQFF. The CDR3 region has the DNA TGCGCCAGCAGTGATCGACTAGCGGGAGTGGGGAATGAGCAGTTCTTC.

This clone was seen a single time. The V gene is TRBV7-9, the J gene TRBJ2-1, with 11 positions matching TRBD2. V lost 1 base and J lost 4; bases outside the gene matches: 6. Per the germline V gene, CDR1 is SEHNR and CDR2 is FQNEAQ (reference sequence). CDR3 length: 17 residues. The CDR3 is CASSLDGPSGRYNEQFF. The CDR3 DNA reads TGTGCCAGCAGCTTAGATGGGCCTAGCGGGAGGTACAATGAGCAGTTCTTC. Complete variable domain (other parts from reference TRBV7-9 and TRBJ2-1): DTGVSQNPRHKITKRGQNVTFRCDPISEHNRLYWYRQTLGQGPEFLTYFQNEAQLEKSRLLSDRFSAERPKGSFSTLEIQRTEQGDSAMYLCASSLDGPSGRYNEQFFGPGTRLTVL.

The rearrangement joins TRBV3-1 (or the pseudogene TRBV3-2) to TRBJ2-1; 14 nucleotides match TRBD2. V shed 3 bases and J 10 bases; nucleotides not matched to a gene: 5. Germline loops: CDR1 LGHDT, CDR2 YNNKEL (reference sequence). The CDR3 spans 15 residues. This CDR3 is CASSQGLAGAGEQFF. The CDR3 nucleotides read TGTGCCAGCAGCCAGGGACTAGCGGGAGCGGGCGAGCAGTTCTTC.

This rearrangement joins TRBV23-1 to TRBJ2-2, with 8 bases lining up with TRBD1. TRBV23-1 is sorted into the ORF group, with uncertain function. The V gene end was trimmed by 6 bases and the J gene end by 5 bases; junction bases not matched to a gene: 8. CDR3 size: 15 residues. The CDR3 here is CASRADRERTGELFF. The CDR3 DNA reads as TGCGCCAGCAGAGCGGACAGGGAGAGGACCGGGGAGCTGTTTTTT.

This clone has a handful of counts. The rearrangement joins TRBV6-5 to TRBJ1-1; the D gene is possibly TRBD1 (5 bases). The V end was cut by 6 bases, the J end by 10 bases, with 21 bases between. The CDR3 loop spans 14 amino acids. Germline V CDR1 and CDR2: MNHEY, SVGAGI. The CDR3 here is CASRQRGGSEGAFF. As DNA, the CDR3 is TGTGCCAGCAGACAAAGGGGAGGGTCCGAAGGAGCTTTCTTT.